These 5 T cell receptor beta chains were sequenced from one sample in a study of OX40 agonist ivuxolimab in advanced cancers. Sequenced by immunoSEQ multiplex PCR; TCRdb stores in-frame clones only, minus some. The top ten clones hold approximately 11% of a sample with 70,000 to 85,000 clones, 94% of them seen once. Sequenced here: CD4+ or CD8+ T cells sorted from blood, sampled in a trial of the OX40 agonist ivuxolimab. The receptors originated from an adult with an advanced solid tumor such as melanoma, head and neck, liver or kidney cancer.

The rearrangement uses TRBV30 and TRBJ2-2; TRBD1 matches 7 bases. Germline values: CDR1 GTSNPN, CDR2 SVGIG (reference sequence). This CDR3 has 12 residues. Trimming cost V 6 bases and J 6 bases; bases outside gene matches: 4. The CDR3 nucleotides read TGTGCCTGTCCAGGGGGAGCCGGGGAGCTGTTTTTT. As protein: CACPGGAGELFF.

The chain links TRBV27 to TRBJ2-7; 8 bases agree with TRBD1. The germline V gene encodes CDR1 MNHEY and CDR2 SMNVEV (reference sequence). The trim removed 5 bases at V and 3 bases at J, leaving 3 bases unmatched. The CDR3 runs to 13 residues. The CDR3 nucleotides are TGTGCCAGCAGTCCAGGGGGCTTCTACGAGCAGTACTTC. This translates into CASSPGGFYEQYF.

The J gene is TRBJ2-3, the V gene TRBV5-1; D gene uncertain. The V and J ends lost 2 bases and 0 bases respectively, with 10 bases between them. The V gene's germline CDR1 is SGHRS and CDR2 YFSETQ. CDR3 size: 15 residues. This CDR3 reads CASSFNPESTDTQYF. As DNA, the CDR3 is TGCGCCAGCAGCTTCAATCCGGAAAGCACAGATACGCAGTATTTT.

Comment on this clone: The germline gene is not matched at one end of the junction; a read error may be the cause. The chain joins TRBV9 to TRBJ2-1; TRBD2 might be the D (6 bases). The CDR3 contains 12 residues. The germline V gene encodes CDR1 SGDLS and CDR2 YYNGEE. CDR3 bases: TGTGCCAGCAGCACCGAGACGGGTCCGGGAGTCTTC. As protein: CASSTETGPGVF.

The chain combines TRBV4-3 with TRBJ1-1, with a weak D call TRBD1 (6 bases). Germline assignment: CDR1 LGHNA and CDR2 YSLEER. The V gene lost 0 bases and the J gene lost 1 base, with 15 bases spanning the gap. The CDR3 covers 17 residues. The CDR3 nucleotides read TGCGCCAGCAGCCAAGAGGGGGCAGGAAGCGCGAACACTGAAGCTTTCTTT. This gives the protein CASSQEGAGSANTEAFF.